Shown below are 2 T cell receptor beta chains from a single sample sequenced in a study of response to subunit inactivated influenza vaccine. TCRdb independently ran MiXCR on the RT-PCR reads; one entry per CDR3 protein. Of about 650,000 distinct CDR3 sequences in the sample, around a sixth were seen once. Sequencing used PBMCs from blood, obtained 11 to 12 days after vaccination. The receptors stem from a man between 50 and 59 years old who received an inactivated influenza vaccine.

A few counts support this clonotype. The V and J genes are TRBV6-1 and TRBJ1-2; 10 nucleotides line up with TRBD1. CDR1 MNHNS and CDR2 SASEGT come from the germline V gene. The ends lost 6 bases at V and 6 bases at J; junction bases unmatched: 4. CDR3 length: 13 residues. The CDR3 nucleotides read TGTGCCAGCAGGACAGGGGGCACTAATGGCTACACCTTC. Its translation is CASRTGGTNGYTF.

The chain links TRBV15 to TRBJ2-7; the match to TRBD2 covers 9 bases. Looked up from germline, CDR1 is LNHNV and CDR2 is YYDKDF (reference sequence). J gave up 8 bases and V 0 bases, and 14 bases lay outside the gene matches. The CDR3 contains 17 residues. CDR3: CATSRDFGLAGLTKQYF. The CDR3 region has the DNA TGTGCCACCAGCAGAGATTTCGGGCTAGCGGGACTTACGAAGCAGTACTTC.